One sample yielded the 23 T cell receptor beta chains listed below, sequenced in a study of T cell responses to AZD1222 COVID-19 vaccine (dated by TCRdb to about 2021). Library method: the immunoSEQ multiplex PCR assay. Entries here come from immuneACCESS through TCRdb and include only in-frame sequences with V and J called. Some clones fail to appear in such tables; in the studies checked, an unresolved V gene covers under half of the shortfall, and the cause of the remainder is unknown. The sample records 95,000 to 120,000 clones, more than 70% of which are singletons. Of the sample, roughly 6.7% falls within the top ten clones. The time point label, read with the paper, signifies: about 28 days (+/-7) after the second vaccine dose. The input for sequencing was peripheral blood, taken 28 days after the second AZD1222 dose. The receptor set was obtained from an adult who received the AZD1222 COVID-19 vaccine.

The CDR3 nucleotides are TGTGCCAGCAGCTTAAGTGGCTACGAGCAGTACTTC. This encodes CASSLSGYEQYF. The chain has TRBV7-2 and TRBJ2-7; D is undetermined. V lost 2 bases and J lost 3, with 5 bases in between. Germline CDR1 reads SGHTA; CDR2 reads FQGNSA. The CDR3 loop spans 12 amino acids. Variable domain in full (rest from reference TRBV7-2 and TRBJ2-7): GAGVSQSPSNKVTEKGKDVELRCDPISGHTALYWYRQSLGQGLEFLIYFQGNSAPDKSGLPSDRFSAERTGGSVSTLTIQRTQQEDSAVYLCASSLSGYEQYFGPGTRLTVT.

J is TRBJ2-6 and V is TRBV5-8; D perhaps matches TRBD1 (5 bases). V lost 4 bases and J lost 0, with 8 bases in between. The length of the CDR3 is 15 residues. CDR1 SGHTS and CDR2 YDEGEE come from the germline V gene. DNA of the CDR3: TGTGCCAGCAGCATAACAGGCTCTGGGGCCAACGTCCTGACTTTC. Its protein is CASSITGSGANVLTF.

The V call is TRBV6-5, the J call TRBJ1-5; D may be TRBD1 (5 bases). The length of the CDR3 is 14 residues. Per the germline V gene, CDR1 is MNHEY and CDR2 is SVGAGI. Trimming took 6 bases from V and 7 from J, leaving 16 bases between them. For the CDR3, the DNA is TGTGCCAGCAGAACTGGGGGGTTATCACAGCCCCAGCATTTT. Protein sequence: CASRTGGLSQPQHF.

The chain joins TRBV7-2 to TRBJ2-3; D may correspond to TRBD1 or TRBD2 (5 bases each). Trimming shortened V by 5 bases and J by 0 bases, and 9 bases separated the two germline ends. The germline gives CDR1 SGHTA, CDR2 FQGNSA. There are 14 residues in the CDR3. The CDR3 DNA is TGTGCCAGCAGCCCCGGGGCTAGCACAGATACGCAGTATTTT. Translation gives CASSPGASTDTQYF.

The count of this clone is one. The V gene is TRBV28, the J gene TRBJ1-4, with D perhaps matching TRBD1 (5 bases). V lost 7 bases to trimming and J lost 3 bases, with 9 bases between them. The CDR3 runs to 13 residues. The germline gives CDR1 MDHEN, CDR2 SYDVKM. CDR3 sequence: CASNSGANEKLFF. The DNA for the CDR3 is TGTGCCAGCAACTCGGGGGCTAATGAAAAACTGTTTTTT.

The chain couples TRBV15 to TRBJ1-2; weak D call: TRBD1 (5 bases). V lost 3 bases to trimming and J lost 6 bases, with 20 bases between them. From germline, CDR1 is LNHNV and CDR2 YYDKDF (reference sequence). The CDR3 runs 16 residues. DNA for the CDR3: TGTGCCACCAGCAGGGGCCGGGTGGGGGGTGCCGATGGCTACACCTTC. It yields the protein CATSRGRVGGADGYTF.

The chain joins TRBV2 to TRBJ1-2; D is possibly TRBD1 (5 bases). This CDR3 is built from 14 residues. Trimming shortened V by 6 bases and J by 8 bases, and 19 bases separated the two germline ends. Germline CDR1 SNHLY, CDR2 FYNNEI. The chain's CDR3 is CASRLGTASGGYTF. In DNA, the CDR3 is TGTGCCAGCAGACTCGGGACGGCTTCGGGCGGCTACACCTTC.

The chain has TRBV18 and TRBJ1-1; 7 nucleotides align to TRBD1. Germline loops: CDR1 KGHSH, CDR2 LQKENI. The CDR3 is 14 amino acids. The V gene end was trimmed by 4 bases and the J gene end by 5 bases; junction bases not matched to a gene: 7. The DNA for the CDR3 is TGTGCCAGCTCACTAGGGGACAGCGGGACTGAAGCTTTCTTT. This translates into CASSLGDSGTEAFF.

The V call is TRBV6-2 or TRBV6-3, the J call TRBJ1-1, with unresolved D. The CDR3 runs to 14 residues. V was clipped by 0 bases and J by 0 bases, with 5 bases between them. Looked up from germline, CDR1 is MNHEY and CDR2 is SVGEGT. CDR3: CASSYSILNTEAFF. The CDR3 DNA reads TGTGCCAGCAGTTACTCGATTTTGAACACTGAAGCTTTCTTT.

This clone was detected once. The V gene is TRBV28, the J gene TRBJ2-4; D remains unclear. In germline, CDR1 is MDHEN, CDR2 SYDVKM. The CDR3 is 13 residues long. V shed 6 bases and J shed 8 bases, with 14 bases lying between them. The DNA for the CDR3 is TGTGCCAGCAGCTTGGGTCTGTCGGACATTCAGTACTTC. Its translation is CASSLGLSDIQYF.

The chain employs TRBV9 and TRBJ1-2, with D uncertain. CDR1 SGDLS and CDR2 YYNGEE come from the germline V gene. This CDR3 contains 13 residues. V was pared by 0 bases and J by 11 bases, with 14 bases between. Here the CDR3 DNA reads TGTGCCAGCAGCGTAGAGTATAAGGGAGGGTACACCTTC. Amino acids: CASSVEYKGGYTF.

This clone was seen just once. The chain recombines TRBV7-6 with TRBJ1-3; D is unclear. CDR1 SGHVS and CDR2 FNYEAQ come from the germline V gene. V lost 4 bases to trimming and J lost 4 bases, with 14 bases between them. The CDR3 covers 15 residues. This CDR3 reads CASSSPFIAGNTIYF. The CDR3, as DNA: TGTGCCAGCAGCTCGCCCTTTATTGCCGGAAACACCATATATTTT.

This clone was counted a single time. The gene calls are TRBV10-2 and TRBJ1-4; 12 bases fit TRBD1. The germline V gene has CDR1 WSHSY and CDR2 SAAADI. The trim removed 8 bases at V and 8 bases at J, leaving 9 bases unmatched. The CDR3 has 15 residues. The CDR3 nucleotides are TGCGCCAGCCACTCACCGGGACAGGGGGCAGAAAAACTGTTTTTT. Protein: CASHSPGQGAEKLFF.

The CDR3 DNA sequence: TGTGCCAGCAGCTTAGGGGACAGCGGTTCACCCCTCCACTTT. Translation gives CASSLGDSGSPLHF. The rearrangement joins TRBV13 to TRBJ1-6, with a tentative D call TRBD1 (6 bases). Germline CDR1 reads PRHDT; CDR2 reads FYEKMQ (reference sequence). CDR3 length equals 14 residues. V gave up 0 bases and J gave up 9 bases, with 9 bases separating them.

The genes are TRBV18 and TRBJ1-3, with D unresolved. V dropped 3 bases and J dropped 7 bases, with 16 bases sitting between them. The CDR3 contains 15 residues. Germline V gives CDR1 KGHSH, CDR2 LQKENI. In DNA form, the CDR3 reads TGTGCCAGCTCACCTCCTCCCATGGGAGCGAACACCATATATTTT. It yields the protein CASSPPPMGANTIYF.

The genes are TRBV19 and TRBJ2-5; tentative D call: TRBD2 (7 bases). CDR1 and CDR2 (germline): LNHDA, SQIVND (reference sequence). The CDR3 runs 14 residues. Trimming left V 5 bases short and J 1 base short, with 11 bases between. CDR3 amino acids: CASSQGGGQETQYF. CDR3 nucleotide sequence: TGTGCCAGTAGTCAAGGGGGGGGCCAAGAGACCCAGTACTTC.

J is TRBJ2-1 and V is TRBV9, with TRBD1 matching over 9 bases. CDR3 length: 16 amino acids. Germline lookup yields CDR1 SGDLS and CDR2 YYNGEE. V shed 0 bases and J 5 bases; nucleotides not matched to a gene: 6. In nucleotides, the CDR3 is TGTGCCAGCAGCGTAGTTGGGACAGGGAGAAACAATGAGCAGTTCTTC. It is translated as CASSVVGTGRNNEQFF.

This chain connects TRBV5-5 to TRBJ1-5; D remains ambiguous. CDR1 is SGHKS and CDR2 is YYEKEE in the germline V gene (reference sequence). The CDR3 extends over 13 amino acids. Trimming pared 1 base from V and 0 bases from J, leaving 2 bases between. For the CDR3, the DNA is TGTGCCAGCAGCTTGTCTAGCAATCAGCCCCAGCATTTT. Encoded protein: CASSLSSNQPQHF.

The chain couples TRBV7-9 to TRBJ2-5, with D possibly TRBD2 on 6 matching bases. CDR1 is SEHNR, CDR2 FQNEAQ, per germline (reference sequence). The CDR3 is 16 amino acids. Trimming shortened V by 1 base and J by 5 bases, and 17 bases separated the two germline ends. In DNA form, the CDR3 reads TGTGCCAGCAGCTTAGGGGATTGGACCGCGGGGGAGACCCAGTACTTC. Translation: CASSLGDWTAGETQYF.

J is TRBJ2-2 and V is TRBV6-6, with a possible D match to TRBD1 (6 bases). The CDR3 loop spans 14 amino acids. Germline V CDR1 and CDR2: MNHNY, SVGAGI (reference sequence). Trimming shortened V by 6 bases and J by 4 bases, and 12 bases separated the two germline ends. In DNA, the CDR3 is TGTGCCAGCAGGCCGACAGGATCCACCGGGGAGCTGTTTTTT. Translated: CASRPTGSTGELFF.

The chain links TRBV5-1 to TRBJ2-3, with 7 bases matching TRBD2. Germline lookup yields CDR1 SGHRS and CDR2 YFSETQ. The CDR3 covers 15 residues. With V trimmed by 1 base and J by 3 bases, 5 bases remained unmatched. In nucleotides, the CDR3 is TGCGCCAGCAGCTTGCCTAGCGGTGATACAGATACGCAGTATTTT. Protein product: CASSLPSGDTDTQYF.

The gene calls are TRBV24-1 and TRBJ1-1, with a tentative D call TRBD1 (6 bases). CDR1 KGHDR and CDR2 SFDVKD come from the germline V gene. The CDR3 contains 14 residues. Trimming pared 4 bases from V and 5 bases from J, leaving 13 bases between. CDR3 nucleotide sequence: TGTGCCACCAGTGAATCAGGGGCGGAGACTGAAGCTTTCTTT. Protein: CATSESGAETEAFF.

The chain has TRBV6-5 and TRBJ2-3; no definite D call. Germline loops: CDR1 MNHEY, CDR2 SVGAGI. The CDR3 spans 15 residues. Trimming pared 0 bases from V and 2 bases from J, leaving 9 bases between. The CDR3 region is CASSYSMQTTDTQYF. The CDR3 region has the DNA TGTGCCAGCAGTTACTCGATGCAGACCACAGATACGCAGTATTTT.